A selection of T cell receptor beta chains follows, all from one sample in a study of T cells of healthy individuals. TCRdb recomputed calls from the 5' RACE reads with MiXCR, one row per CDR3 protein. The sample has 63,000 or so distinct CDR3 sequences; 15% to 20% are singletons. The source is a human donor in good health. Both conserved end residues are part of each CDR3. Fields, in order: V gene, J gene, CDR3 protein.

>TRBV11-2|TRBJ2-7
CASRGFGGAPDEQYF
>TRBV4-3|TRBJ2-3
CASSRVGTDTQYF
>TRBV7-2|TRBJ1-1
CASSLGPLEAFF
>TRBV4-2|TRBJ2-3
CASSQGSGRGEDTQYF
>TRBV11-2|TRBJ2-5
CASSLEHGYKTQYF
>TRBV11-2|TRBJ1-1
CASSLVTGTNTEAFF
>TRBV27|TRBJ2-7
CASSLGTGADYEQYF
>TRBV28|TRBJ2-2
CASSPRLAGTGELFF
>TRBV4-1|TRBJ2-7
CASSQDQIYEQYF
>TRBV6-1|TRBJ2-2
CASSLGPQGGELFF
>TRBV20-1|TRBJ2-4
CSARQGGTKNIQYF
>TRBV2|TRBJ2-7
CASSEATGSGTYEQYF
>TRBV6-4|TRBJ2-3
CASSEGTGGDTQYF
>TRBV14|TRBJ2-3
CASSRLASSDTQYF
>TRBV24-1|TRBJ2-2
CATSGGAPGELFF
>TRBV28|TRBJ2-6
CASSYTGAALVLTF